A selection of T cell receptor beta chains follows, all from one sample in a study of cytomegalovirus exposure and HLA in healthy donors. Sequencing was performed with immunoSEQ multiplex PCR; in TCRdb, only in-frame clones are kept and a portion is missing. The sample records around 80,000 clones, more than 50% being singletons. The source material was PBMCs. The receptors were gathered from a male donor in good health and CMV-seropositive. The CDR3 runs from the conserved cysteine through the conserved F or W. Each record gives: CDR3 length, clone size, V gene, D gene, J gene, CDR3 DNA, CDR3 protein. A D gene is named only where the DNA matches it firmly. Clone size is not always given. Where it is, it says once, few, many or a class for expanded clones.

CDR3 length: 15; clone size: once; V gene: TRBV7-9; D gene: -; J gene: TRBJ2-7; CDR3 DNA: TGTGCCAGCAGCTTGGACAGTTCTACCTCCTACGAGCAGTACTTC; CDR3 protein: CASSLDSSTSYEQYF
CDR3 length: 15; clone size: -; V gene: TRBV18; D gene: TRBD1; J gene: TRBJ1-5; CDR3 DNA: TGTGCCAGCTCACCGGGGACAGGGAACAATCAGTCCCAGCATTTT; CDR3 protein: CASSPGTGNNQSQHF
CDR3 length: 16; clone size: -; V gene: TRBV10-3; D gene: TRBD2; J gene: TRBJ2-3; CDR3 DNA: TGTGCCATCAGTGAGACTAGCGGGAGAGGCACAGATACGCAGTATTTT; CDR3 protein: CAISETSGRGTDTQYF
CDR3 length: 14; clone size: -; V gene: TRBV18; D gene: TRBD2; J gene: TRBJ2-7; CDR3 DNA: TGTGCCAGCTCACCACCCGGGACTAGCGCCGAGCAGTACTTC; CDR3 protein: CASSPPGTSAEQYF
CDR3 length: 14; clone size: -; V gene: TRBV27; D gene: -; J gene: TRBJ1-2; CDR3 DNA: TGTGCCAGCAGGTTCCGGGGCGGGGGCGATGGCTACACCTTC; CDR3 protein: CASRFRGGGDGYTF
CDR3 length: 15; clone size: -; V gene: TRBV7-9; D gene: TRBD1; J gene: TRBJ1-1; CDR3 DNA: TGTGCCAGCAGCTCAGACCTAGGGACAGGGGGATCAGCTTTCTTT; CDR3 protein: CASSSDLGTGGSAFF
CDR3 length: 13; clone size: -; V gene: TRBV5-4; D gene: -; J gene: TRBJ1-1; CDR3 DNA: TGTGCCAGCGTGGGGGCCGGGGACACTGAAGCTTTCTTT; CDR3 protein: CASVGAGDTEAFF
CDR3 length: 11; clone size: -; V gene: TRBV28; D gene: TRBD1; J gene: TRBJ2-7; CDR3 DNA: TGTGCCGCACAGGGGAACTACGAGCAGTACTTC; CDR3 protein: CAAQGNYEQYF
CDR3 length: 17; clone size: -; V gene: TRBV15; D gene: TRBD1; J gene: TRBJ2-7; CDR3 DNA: TGTGCCACCAGCAGCCCGGTAGCCCGGACAGGTTCCTACGAGCAGTACTTC; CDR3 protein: CATSSPVARTGSYEQYF
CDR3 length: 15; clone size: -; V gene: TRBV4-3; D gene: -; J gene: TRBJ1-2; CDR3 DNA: TGCGCCAGCAGCCAGGAGGGTCGGTGGGGCTATGGCTACACCTTC; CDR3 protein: CASSQEGRWGYGYTF
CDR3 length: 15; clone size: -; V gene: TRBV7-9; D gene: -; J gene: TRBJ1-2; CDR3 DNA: TGTGCCAGCAGCACACATATGAAAGCAGGATATGGCTACACCTTC; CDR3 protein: CASSTHMKAGYGYTF
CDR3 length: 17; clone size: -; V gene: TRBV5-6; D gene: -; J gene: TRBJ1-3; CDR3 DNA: TGTGCCAGCAGCTTGGAGGCCAGGGCGGCCTCTGGAAACACCATATATTTT; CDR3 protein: CASSLEARAASGNTIYF
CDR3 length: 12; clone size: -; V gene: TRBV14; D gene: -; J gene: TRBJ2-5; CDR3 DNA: TGTGCCAGCAGCCCGCAGGGAGAGACCCAGTACTTC; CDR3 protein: CASSPQGETQYF
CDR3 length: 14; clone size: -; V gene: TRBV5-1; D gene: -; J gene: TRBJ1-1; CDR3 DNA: TGCGCCAGCAGCCTACAGGAACTGAACACTGAAGCTTTCTTT; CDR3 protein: CASSLQELNTEAFF
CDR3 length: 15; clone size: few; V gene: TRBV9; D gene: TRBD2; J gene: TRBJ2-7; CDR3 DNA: TGTGCCAGCAGCGTAGCGGGGGGAGAGTCCTACGAGCAGTACTTC; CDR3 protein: CASSVAGGESYEQYF
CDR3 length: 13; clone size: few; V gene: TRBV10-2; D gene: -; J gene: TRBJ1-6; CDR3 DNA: TGCGCCTCTTCCGGCTCCTATAATTCACCCCTCCACTTT; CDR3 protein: CASSGSYNSPLHF
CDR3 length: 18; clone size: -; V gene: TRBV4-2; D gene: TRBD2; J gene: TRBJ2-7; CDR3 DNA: TGTGCCAGCAGCCAAGAGACTCCGGCAGCGGGGACCTCCTACGAGCAGTACTTC; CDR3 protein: CASSQETPAAGTSYEQYF
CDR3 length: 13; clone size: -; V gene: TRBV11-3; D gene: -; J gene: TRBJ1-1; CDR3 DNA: TGTGCCAGCAGTTTCAGTCGCCAGACTGAAGCTTTCTTT; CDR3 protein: CASSFSRQTEAFF
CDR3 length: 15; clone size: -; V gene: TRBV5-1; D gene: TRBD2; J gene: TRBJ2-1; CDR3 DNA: TGCGCCAGCAGCCCCGGGACTAGCGGGGTCAATGAGCAGTTCTTC; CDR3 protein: CASSPGTSGVNEQFF
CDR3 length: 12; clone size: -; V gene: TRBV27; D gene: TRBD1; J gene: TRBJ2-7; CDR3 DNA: TGTGCCAGCATGACAGGGGCCGACGAGCAGTACTTC; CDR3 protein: CASMTGADEQYF
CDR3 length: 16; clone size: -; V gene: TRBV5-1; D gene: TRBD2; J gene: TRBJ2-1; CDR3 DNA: TGCGCCAGCAGCCATGGACTAGCGGGAGGGCCAGGTGAGCAGTTCTTC; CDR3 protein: CASSHGLAGGPGEQFF
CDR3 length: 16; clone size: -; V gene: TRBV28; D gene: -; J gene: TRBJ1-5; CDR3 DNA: TGTGCCAGCAGTTTCCCCCGACAGGCCAGGGGTCAGCCCCAGCATTTT; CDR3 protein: CASSFPRQARGQPQHF
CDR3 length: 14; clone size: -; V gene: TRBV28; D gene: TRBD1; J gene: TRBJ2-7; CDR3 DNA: TGTGCCAGCAGCCGACAGGGGATAAGCTACGAGCAGTACTTC; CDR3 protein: CASSRQGISYEQYF
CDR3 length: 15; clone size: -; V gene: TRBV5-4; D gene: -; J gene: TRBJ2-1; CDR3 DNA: TGTGCCAGCAGCTTGGATACCGGTTTCAACAATGAGCAGTTCTTC; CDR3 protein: CASSLDTGFNNEQFF
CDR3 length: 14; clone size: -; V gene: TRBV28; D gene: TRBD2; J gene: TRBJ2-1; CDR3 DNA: TGTGCCAGTACTCCTAGCGGGCTTGCGGATGAGCAGTTCTTC; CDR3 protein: CASTPSGLADEQFF
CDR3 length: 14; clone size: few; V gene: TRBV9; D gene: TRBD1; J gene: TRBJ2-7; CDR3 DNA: TGTGCCAGCAGCTCCGGGACAGAAGTAGGCGAGCAGTACTTC; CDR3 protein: CASSSGTEVGEQYF
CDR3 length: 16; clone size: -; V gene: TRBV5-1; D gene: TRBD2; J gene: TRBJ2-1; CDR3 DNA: TGCGCCAGCAGCTTGGAGACTAGCGGACCGAACAATGAGCAGTTCTTC; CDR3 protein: CASSLETSGPNNEQFF
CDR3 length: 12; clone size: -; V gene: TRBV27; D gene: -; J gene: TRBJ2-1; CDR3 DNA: TGTGCCAGCAGACAACAGGGTAATGAGCAGTTCTTC; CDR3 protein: CASRQQGNEQFF
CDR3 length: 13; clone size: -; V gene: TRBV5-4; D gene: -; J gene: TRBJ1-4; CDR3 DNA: TGTGCCAGCAGCACGGACAAACTTGAAAAACTGTTTTTT; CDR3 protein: CASSTDKLEKLFF
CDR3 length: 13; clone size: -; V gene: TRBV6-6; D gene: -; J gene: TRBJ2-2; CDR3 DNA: TGTGCCAGCGGGGGGGCAAGGACCGGGGAGCTGTTTTTT; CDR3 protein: CASGGARTGELFF
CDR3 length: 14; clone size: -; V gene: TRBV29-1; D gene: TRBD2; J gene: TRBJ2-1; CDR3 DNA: TGCAGCGGAGCCGGGACTAGCGTAAGGAATGAGCAGTTCTTC; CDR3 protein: CSGAGTSVRNEQFF
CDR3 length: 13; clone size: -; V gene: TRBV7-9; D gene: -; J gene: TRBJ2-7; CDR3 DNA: TGTGCCAGCAGCTTAGTGGGCACCTACGAGCAGTACTTC; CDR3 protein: CASSLVGTYEQYF
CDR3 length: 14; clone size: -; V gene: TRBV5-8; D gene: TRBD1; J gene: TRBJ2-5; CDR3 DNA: TGTGCCAGCACCTTGCAGGGGACAGGGGAGACCCAGTACTTC; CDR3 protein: CASTLQGTGETQYF
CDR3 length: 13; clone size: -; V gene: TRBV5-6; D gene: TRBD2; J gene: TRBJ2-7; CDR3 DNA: TGTGCCAGCAGCCAAAGCGGGAGGGGCGAGCAGTACTTC; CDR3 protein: CASSQSGRGEQYF
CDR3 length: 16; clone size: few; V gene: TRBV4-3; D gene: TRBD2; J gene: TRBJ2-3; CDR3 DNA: TGCGCCAGCAGCCGGGGACTAGCGGGTACCACAGATACGCAGTATTTT; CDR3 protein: CASSRGLAGTTDTQYF
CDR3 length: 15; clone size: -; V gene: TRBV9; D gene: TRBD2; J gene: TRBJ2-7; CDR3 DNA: TGTGCCAGCAGCGTAGCGGCGGGAGCATCCTACGAGCAGTACTTC; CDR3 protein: CASSVAAGASYEQYF
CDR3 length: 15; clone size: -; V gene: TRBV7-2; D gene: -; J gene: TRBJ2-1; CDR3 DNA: TGTGCCAGCAGCTTAGACGGGTCTACCGGTCGAGAGCAGTTCTTC; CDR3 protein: CASSLDGSTGREQFF
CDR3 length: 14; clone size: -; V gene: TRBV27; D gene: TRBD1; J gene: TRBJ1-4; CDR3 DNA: TGTGCCAGCAGTTATAACAGGGGAGGCGAAAAACTGTTTTTT; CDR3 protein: CASSYNRGGEKLFF
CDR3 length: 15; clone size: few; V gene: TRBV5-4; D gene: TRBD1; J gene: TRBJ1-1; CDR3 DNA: TGTGCCAGCAGCGAGCCCGACAGGGTGGACACTGAAGCTTTCTTT; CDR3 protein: CASSEPDRVDTEAFF
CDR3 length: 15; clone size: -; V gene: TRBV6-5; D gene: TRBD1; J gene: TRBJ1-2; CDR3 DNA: TGTGCCAGCAGTTACTTAACAGGGGATGAAGGAGGCTACACCTTC; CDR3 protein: CASSYLTGDEGGYTF
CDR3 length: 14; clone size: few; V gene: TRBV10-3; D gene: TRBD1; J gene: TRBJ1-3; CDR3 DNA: TGTGCCATCCAAGGACAGGGCTCTGGAAACACCATATATTTT; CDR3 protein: CAIQGQGSGNTIYF
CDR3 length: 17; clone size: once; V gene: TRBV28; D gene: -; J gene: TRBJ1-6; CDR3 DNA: TGTGCCAGCAGTCCCCCTTTTTCAGGGATAGGAGAGTCACCCCTCCACTTT; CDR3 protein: CASSPPFSGIGESPLHF
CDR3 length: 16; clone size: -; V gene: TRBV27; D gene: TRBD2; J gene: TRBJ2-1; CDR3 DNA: TGTGCCAGCAGTCTCTCCGGGACTACTGCCTACAATGAGCAGTTCTTC; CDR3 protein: CASSLSGTTAYNEQFF
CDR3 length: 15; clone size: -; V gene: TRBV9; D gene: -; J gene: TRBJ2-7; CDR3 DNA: TGTGCCAGCAGCGTAGAGGCTTACAGGCCCAACGAGCAGTACTTC; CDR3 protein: CASSVEAYRPNEQYF
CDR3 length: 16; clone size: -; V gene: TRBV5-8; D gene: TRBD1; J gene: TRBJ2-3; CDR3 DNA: TGTGCCAGCAGCTCTCGGACAGGGCGGATGACAGATACGCAGTATTTT; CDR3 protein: CASSSRTGRMTDTQYF
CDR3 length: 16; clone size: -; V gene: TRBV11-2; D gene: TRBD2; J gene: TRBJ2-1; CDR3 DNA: TGTGCCAGCAGCTACCTAGCGGGGGCCTATTACAATGAGCAGTTCTTC; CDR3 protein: CASSYLAGAYYNEQFF
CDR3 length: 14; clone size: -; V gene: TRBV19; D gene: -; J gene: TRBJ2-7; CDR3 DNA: TGTGCCAGTAGAGGCAGGTCGCAGGACTACGAGCAGTACTTC; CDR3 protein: CASRGRSQDYEQYF
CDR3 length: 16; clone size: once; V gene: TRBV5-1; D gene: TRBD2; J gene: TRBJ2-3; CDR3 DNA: TGCGCCAGCAGCTTGGGACTAGCGGAGTTCACAGATACGCAGTATTTT; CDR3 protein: CASSLGLAEFTDTQYF
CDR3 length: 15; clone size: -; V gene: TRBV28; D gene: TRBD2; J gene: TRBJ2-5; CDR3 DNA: TGTGCCAGCAGTGTTAGCGGGGGGGCATGGGAGACCCAGTACTTC; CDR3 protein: CASSVSGGAWETQYF
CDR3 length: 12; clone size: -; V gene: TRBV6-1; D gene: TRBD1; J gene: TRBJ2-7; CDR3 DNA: TGTGCCAGCGGGACAGGTCTCTACGAGCAGTACTTC; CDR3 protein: CASGTGLYEQYF